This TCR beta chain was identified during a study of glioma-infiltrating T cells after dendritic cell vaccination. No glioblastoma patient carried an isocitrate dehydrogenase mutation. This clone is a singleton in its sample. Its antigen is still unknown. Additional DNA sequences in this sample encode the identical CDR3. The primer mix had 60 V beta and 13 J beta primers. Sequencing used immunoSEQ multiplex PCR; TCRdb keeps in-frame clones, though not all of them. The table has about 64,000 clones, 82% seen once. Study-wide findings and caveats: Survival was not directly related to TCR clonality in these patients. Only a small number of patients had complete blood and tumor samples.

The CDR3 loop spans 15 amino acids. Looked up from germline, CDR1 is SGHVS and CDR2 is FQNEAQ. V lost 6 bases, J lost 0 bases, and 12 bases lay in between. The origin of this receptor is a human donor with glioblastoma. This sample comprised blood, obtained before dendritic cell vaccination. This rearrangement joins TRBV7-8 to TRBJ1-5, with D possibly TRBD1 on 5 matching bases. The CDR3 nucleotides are TGTGCCAGCAGTGTGACAGAAGATAGCAATCAGCCCCAGCATTTT. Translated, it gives CASSVTEDSNQPQHF.